Each of the 9 T cell receptor beta chains below was sequenced from the same sample in a study of cytomegalovirus exposure and HLA in healthy donors (TCRdb year 2017). The protocol used for the library was the immunoSEQ multiplex PCR assay. TCRdb limited this immuneACCESS table to in-frame rearrangements with V and J called. A share of clones is missing; checked studies link under half to unresolved V genes, and the rest is unexplained. This sample lists roughly 120,000 clones; approximately 89% were detected once. The top ten hold about 3.7% of the sample. The sample comprised PBMCs. These receptors were obtained from a man aged 25 to 45 in good health and CMV-seronegative.

The chain uses TRBV9 and TRBJ2-1; 7 bases map to TRBD1. The CDR3 length is 13 residues. Germline CDR1 and CDR2: SGDLS and YYNGEE. With 4 bases clipped from V and 9 bases from J, the junction kept 7 bases outside the gene matches. In DNA form, the CDR3 reads TGTGCCAGCAGCTCTCCTGACAGGGTTGAGCAGTTCTTC. Amino acids: CASSSPDRVEQFF.

CDR3: CASSPPISYEQYF. The CDR3 DNA is TGTGCCAGTAGTCCCCCAATCTCCTACGAGCAGTACTTC. This chain links TRBV19 with TRBJ2-7; D is undetermined. This CDR3 has 13 residues. Germline lookup yields CDR1 LNHDA and CDR2 SQIVND (reference sequence). Trimming removed 5 bases from V and 0 bases from J, with 8 bases in between. The whole variable domain, filled in from reference TRBV19 and TRBJ2-7, reads DGGITQSPKYLFRKEGQNVTLSCEQNLNHDAMYWYRQDPGQGLRLIYYSQIVNDFQKGDIAEGYSVSREKKESFPLTVTSAQKNPTAFYLCASSPPISYEQYFGPGTRLTVT.

This chain uses TRBV4-1 with TRBJ2-1; 8 positions agree with TRBD2. Germline lookup yields CDR1 MGHRA and CDR2 YSYEKL. Trimming cost V 4 bases and J 8 bases; bases outside gene matches: 16. The CDR3 is 17 residues long. Here the CDR3 reads CASSRTSWAGGGDEQFF. CDR3 coding DNA: TGCGCCAGCAGCCGGACCTCGTGGGCGGGGGGTGGCGATGAGCAGTTCTTC.

The V and J genes are TRBV18 and TRBJ2-7; the match to TRBD2 covers 11 bases. Germline V gene data show CDR1 as KGHSH and CDR2 as LQKENI. The J segment lost 6 bases and the V segment lost 0 bases, leaving 10 bases of the junction unmatched. The CDR3 consists of 17 residues. CDR3 protein: CASSPPGASGGTVEQYF. The CDR3 nucleotides read TGTGCCAGCTCACCACCCGGGGCTAGCGGGGGGACAGTCGAGCAGTACTTC.

V and J are TRBV7-9 and TRBJ1-6, with TRBD1 identical over 9 bases. Germline CDR1 is SEHNR and CDR2 is FQNEAQ (reference sequence). The CDR3 is made up of 15 amino acids. V lost 7 bases to trimming and J lost 6 bases; unmatched junction nucleotides: 7. The CDR3 loop is CASNKQGARNSPLHF. The DNA of the CDR3 is TGTGCCAGCAACAAACAGGGGGCTCGTAATTCACCCCTCCACTTT.

This chain connects TRBV27 to TRBJ2-5; 7 nucleotides line up with TRBD1. CDR3 size: 14 residues. Germline CDR1 is MNHEY and CDR2 is SMNVEV (reference sequence). J lost 2 bases, V lost 5 bases, and 5 bases had no gene match. The CDR3: CASSPRQGQETQYF. The DNA for the CDR3 is TGTGCCAGCAGTCCACGACAGGGACAAGAGACCCAGTACTTC.

V usage is TRBV10-3 and J usage is TRBJ2-3, with a weak D call TRBD1 (5 bases). This CDR3 spans 16 amino acids. Between the trimmed V and J ends, which lost 5 bases and 1 base, there was a span of 16 bases. The germline V gene encodes CDR1 ENHRY and CDR2 SYGVKD. The CDR3 region is CAISPRPGHGTDTQYF. The CDR3 region has the DNA TGTGCCATCAGTCCCCGTCCCGGACATGGCACAGATACGCAGTATTTT.

This clone was observed a few times. This rearrangement joins TRBV2 to TRBJ1-5, with D perhaps TRBD1 (6 bases). The CDR3 contains 13 residues. The germline V and J ends were trimmed by 9 bases and 6 bases, with 15 bases remaining between them. The V gene's germline CDR1 is SNHLY and CDR2 FYNNEI. CDR3 coding DNA: TGTGCCAGTAGGCGGGGGGCGGTTCAGCCCCAGCATTTT. This gives the protein CASRRGAVQPQHF. The variable domain in full, with the rest retrieved from reference TRBV2 and TRBJ1-5, is EPEVTQTPSHQVTQMGQEVILRCVPISNHLYFYWYRQILGQKVEFLVSFYNNEISEKSEIFDDQFSVERPDGSNFTLKIRSTKLEDSAMYFCASRRGAVQPQHFGDGTRLSIL.

The chain is built from TRBV5-1 and TRBJ2-5; 9 bases are shared with TRBD2. Trimming at V came to 2 bases and at J to 4 bases, leaving 0 bases not matched to a gene. The V gene's germline CDR1 is SGHRS and CDR2 YFSETQ. The CDR3 runs to 13 residues. The CDR3: CASSFSGGETQYF. The CDR3, as DNA: TGCGCCAGCAGCTTTAGCGGGGGAGAGACCCAGTACTTC.